This TCR beta chain was recorded in a study of blood T cell repertoires in COVID-19. Study information: The United States, Italy and Spain were the sources of the acute and convalescent COVID-19 samples. PBMCs, B-cell-depleted T cells, or T cells provided the cDNA or gDNA that made up the material.

CDR3 size: 13 residues. Germline CDR1 reads SGHAT; CDR2 reads FQNNGV. V lost 4 bases and J lost 5, with 10 bases in between. Authors' processing steps: Scientists estimated how many nucleated cells there were by amplifying reference gene primers. The protocol was immunoSEQ multiplex PCR, while the TCRdb copy is restricted to in-frame clones and leaves out a portion. The V and J calls and clone size were taken over from that table, and D and trimming were inferred from the DNA. The data show about 200,000 clones, with about nine tenths seen just once and 1.2% held by the top ten. What was sequenced was PBMCs or T cells enriched from blood (not recorded which). The chain has TRBV11-2 and TRBJ2-3; D may be TRBD2 (5 bases). This TCR came from a man in his thirties or forties who had recovered from COVID-19. CDR3 sequence: CASSSGLLDTQYF. CDR3 DNA: TGTGCCAGCAGCTCCGGACTCCTAGATACGCAGTATTTT.